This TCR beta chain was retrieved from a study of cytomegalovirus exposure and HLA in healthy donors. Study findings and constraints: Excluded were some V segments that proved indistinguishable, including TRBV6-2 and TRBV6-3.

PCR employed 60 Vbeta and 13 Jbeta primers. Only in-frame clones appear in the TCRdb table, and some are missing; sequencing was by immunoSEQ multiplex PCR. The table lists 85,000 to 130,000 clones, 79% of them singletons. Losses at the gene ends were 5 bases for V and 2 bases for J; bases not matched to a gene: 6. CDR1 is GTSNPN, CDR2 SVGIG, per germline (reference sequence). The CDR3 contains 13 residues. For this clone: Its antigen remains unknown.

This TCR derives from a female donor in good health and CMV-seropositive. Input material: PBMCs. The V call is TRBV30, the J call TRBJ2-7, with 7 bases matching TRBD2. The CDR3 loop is CAWSRGRAYEQYF. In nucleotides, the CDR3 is TGTGCCTGGTCCCGGGGGAGGGCCTACGAGCAGTACTTC.